The TCR beta chain described here comes from a study of glioma-infiltrating T cells. Using RNA template, CDR3s of TCR alpha and beta were amplified with iRepertoire arm-PCR. For one-step reverse transcription and amplification, 100-400 ng of tissue mRNA or PBMC total RNA was used. TCRdb re-analysed the multiplex PCR reads in MiXCR, keeping a single row per CDR3 protein. The sample records about 180,000 distinct CDR3 sequences, about 46% being singletons. With regard to this clonotype: Its target is not known.

Study-wide results and caveats: Tissue-blood divergence was below expectation in non-neoplastic patients, above in gliomas. Only very few CDR3 sequences appeared in both tissue and blood.

This TCR was sampled from a human donor with low-grade glioma or glioblastoma, undergoing nonglioma brain surgery, or in good health (not recorded which). Sequenced sample: glioma tissue, nonneoplastic brain tissue, or PBMCs (not recorded which).

CDR3 in amino acids: CASKTLGGTADTQYF. The CDR3 bases are TGTGCCAGCAAGACTCTGGGGGGGACCGCAGATACGCAGTATTTT. The chain employs TRBV2 and TRBJ2-3, with TRBD2 identical over 7 bases. Germline-derived CDR1 and CDR2 are SNHLY and FYNNEI. This CDR3 is 15 amino acids long. The V segment lost 7 bases and the J segment 4 bases; nucleotides outside the gene matches: 11.